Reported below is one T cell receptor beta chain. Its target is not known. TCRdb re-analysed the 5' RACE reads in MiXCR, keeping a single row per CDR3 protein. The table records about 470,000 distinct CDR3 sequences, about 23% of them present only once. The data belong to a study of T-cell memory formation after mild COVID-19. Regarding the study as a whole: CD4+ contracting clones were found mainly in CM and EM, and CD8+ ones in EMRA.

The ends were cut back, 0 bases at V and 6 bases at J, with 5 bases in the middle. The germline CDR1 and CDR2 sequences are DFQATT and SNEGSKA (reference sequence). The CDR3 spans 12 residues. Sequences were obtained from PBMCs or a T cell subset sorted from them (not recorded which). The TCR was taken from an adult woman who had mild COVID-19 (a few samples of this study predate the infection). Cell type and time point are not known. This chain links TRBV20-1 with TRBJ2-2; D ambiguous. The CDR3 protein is CSARDLSGELFF. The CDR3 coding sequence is TGCAGTGCTAGAGATCTATCCGGGGAGCTGTTTTTT.